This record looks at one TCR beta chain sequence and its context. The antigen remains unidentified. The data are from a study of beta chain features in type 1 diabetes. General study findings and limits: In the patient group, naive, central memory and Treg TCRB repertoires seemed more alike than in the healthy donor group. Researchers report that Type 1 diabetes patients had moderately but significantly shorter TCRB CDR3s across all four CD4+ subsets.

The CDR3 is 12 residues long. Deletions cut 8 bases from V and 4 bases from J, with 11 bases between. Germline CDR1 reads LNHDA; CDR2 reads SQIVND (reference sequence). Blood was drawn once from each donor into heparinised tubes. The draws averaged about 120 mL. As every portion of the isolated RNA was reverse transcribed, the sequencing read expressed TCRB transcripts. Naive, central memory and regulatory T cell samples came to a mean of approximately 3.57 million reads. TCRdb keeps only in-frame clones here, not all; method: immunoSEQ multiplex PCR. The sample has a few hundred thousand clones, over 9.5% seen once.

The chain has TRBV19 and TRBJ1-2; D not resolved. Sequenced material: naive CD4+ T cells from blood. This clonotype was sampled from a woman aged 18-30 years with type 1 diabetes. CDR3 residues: CASESEVYGYTF. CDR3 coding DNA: TGTGCCAGTGAAAGTGAGGTCTATGGCTACACCTTC.